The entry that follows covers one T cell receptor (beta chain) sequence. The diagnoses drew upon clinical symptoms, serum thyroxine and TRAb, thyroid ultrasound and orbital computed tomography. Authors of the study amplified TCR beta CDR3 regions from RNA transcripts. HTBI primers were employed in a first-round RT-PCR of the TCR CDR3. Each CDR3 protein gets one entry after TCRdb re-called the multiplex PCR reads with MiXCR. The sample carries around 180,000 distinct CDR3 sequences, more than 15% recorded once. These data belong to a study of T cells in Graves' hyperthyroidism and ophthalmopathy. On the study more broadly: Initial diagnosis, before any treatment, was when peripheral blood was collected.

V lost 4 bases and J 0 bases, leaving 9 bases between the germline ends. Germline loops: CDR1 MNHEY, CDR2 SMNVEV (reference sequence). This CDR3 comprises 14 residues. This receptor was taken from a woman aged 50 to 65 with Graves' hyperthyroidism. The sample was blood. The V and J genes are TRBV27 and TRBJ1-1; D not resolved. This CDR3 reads CASSWSNMNTEAFF. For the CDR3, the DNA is TGTGCCAGCAGTTGGTCAAACATGAACACTGAAGCTTTCTTT.